Sequencing of this TCR beta chain was carried out in a study of blood T cell repertoires in COVID-19. Study-wide context: Donors in the United States, Italy and Spain gave samples during acute or convalescent COVID-19. T cells, B-cell-depleted T cells, or PBMCs provided the cDNA or gDNA that served as material.

Authors' processing steps: The authors estimated nucleated cell counts from reference gene primer amplification. Repertoires were generated with immunoSEQ multiplex PCR, while TCRdb's copy carries only in-frame clones and drops some. That table supplies the V and J calls and clone size; D and trimming were determined from the DNA. The sample has about 140,000 clones, 84% seen once. Followed over time, Seattle patients had been enrolled while infection was active. V shed 6 bases and J shed 2 bases, with 8 bases lying between them. Germline CDR1 and CDR2: MDHEN and SYDVKM. The CDR3 extends over 13 amino acids.

This chain links TRBV28 with TRBJ1-5; TRBD1 is a possible D gene (5 bases). The sample consisted of peripheral blood. This sequence was found in a man aged 25 to 45 with COVID-19, enrolled during active disease. CDR3 protein: CASRGVRNQPQHF. In DNA form, the CDR3 reads TGTGCCAGCAGAGGGGTTCGCAATCAGCCCCAGCATTTT. Complete variable domain (other parts from reference TRBV28 and TRBJ1-5): DVKVTQSSRYLVKRTGEKVFLECVQDMDHENMFWYRQDPGLGLRLIYFSYDVKMKEKGDIPEGYSVSREKKERFSLILESASTNQTSMYLCASRGVRNQPQHFGDGTRLSIL.